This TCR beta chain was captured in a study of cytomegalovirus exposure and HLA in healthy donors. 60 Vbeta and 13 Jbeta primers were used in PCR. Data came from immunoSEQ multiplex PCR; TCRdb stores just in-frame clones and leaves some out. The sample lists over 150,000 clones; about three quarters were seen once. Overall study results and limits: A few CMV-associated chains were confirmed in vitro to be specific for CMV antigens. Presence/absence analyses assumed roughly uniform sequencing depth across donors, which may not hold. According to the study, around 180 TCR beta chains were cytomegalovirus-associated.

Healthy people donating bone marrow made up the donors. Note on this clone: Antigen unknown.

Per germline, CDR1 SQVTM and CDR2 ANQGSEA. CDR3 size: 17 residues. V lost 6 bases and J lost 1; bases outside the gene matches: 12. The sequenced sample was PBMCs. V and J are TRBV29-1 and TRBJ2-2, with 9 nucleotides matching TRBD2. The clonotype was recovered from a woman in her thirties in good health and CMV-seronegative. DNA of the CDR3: TGCAGCGTCCGGGGGAGACTAGCGGAGAAGAACACCGGGGAGCTGTTTTTT. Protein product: CSVRGRLAEKNTGELFF.